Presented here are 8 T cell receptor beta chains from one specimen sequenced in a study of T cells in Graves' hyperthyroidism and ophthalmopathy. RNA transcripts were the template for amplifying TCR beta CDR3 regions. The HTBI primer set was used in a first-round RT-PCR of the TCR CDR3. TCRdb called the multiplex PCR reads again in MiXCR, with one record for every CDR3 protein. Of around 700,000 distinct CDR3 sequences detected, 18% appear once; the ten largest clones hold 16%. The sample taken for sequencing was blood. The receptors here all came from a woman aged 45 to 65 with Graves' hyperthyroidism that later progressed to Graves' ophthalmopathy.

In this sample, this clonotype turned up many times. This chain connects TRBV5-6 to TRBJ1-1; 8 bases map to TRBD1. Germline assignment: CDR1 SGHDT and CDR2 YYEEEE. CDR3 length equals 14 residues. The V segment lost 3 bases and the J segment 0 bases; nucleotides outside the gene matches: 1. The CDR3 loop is CASSWGQVNTEAFF. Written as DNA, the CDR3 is TGTGCCAGCAGCTGGGGACAGGTGAACACTGAAGCTTTCTTT.

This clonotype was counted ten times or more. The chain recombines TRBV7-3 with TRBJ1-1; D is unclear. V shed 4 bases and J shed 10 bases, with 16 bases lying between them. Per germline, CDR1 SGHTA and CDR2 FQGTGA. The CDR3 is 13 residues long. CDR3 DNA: TGTGCCAGCAGCTCCACAGCCGCGAGCGTAGCTTTCTTT. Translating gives CASSSTAASVAFF.

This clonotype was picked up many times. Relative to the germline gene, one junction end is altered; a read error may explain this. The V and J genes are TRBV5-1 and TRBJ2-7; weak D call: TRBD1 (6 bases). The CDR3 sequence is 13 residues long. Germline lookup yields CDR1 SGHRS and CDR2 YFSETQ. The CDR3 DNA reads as TGTGCCAGCAGCTTAGAGGGACACTACGAGCAGTACTTC. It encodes CASSLEGHYEQYF.

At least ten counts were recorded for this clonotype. CDR3 protein: CSARDLAGGRNEQFF. The CDR3 nucleotides are TGCAGTGCTAGAGATCTAGCGGGGGGGCGTAATGAGCAGTTCTTC. V is TRBV20-1 and J is TRBJ2-1; 12 bases agree with TRBD2. The CDR3 runs to 15 residues. Germline trimming cut 0 bases from V and 7 bases from J; bases unmatched to any gene: 4. CDR1 DFQATT and CDR2 SNEGSKA come from the germline V gene (reference sequence).

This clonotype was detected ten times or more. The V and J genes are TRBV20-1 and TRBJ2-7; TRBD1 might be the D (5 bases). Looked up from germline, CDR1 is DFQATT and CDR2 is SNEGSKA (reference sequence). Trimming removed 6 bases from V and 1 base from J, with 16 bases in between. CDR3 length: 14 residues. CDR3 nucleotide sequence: TGCAGTGCCAGGGTTGTGGGCAGGTCCTACGAGCAGTACTTC. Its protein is CSARVVGRSYEQYF.

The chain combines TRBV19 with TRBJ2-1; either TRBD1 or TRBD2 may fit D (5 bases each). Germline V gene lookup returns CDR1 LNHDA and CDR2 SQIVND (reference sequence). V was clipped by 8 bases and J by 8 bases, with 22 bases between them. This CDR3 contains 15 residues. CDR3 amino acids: CASSIVVARGDEQFF. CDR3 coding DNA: TGTGCCAGTTCTATAGTGGTTGCCAGAGGGGATGAGCAGTTCTTC.

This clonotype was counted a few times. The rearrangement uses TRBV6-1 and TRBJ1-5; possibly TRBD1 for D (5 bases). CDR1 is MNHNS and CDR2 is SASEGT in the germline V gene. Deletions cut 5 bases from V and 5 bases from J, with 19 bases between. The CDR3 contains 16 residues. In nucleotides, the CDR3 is TGTGCCAGCAGTCCTACCGGGGCAGAAGGTTATCAGCCCCAGCATTTT. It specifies CASSPTGAEGYQPQHF.

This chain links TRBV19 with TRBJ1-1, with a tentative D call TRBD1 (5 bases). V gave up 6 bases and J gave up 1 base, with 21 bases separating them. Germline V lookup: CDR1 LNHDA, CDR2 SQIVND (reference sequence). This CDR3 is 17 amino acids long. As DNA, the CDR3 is TGTGCCAGTAGGCAGTATCCGGGACGAACTGGGAACACTGAAGCTTTCTTT. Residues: CASRQYPGRTGNTEAFF.